One and the same sample provided the 7 T cell receptor beta chains below, sequenced in a study of regulatory T cells in long-lasting Graves disease (dated by TCRdb to the early 2020s). The library was made by multiplex PCR. TCRdb shows the sequencer as Illumina HiSeq 4000. CDR3 regions were amplified by Arm-PCR with iRepertoire HTBI primers to construct TCR beta libraries. TCRdb ran its own pipeline on the public reads, namely fastp trimming at Q25 and MiXCR clone calling, and kept in-frame beta chains. Each entry merges the rows of one CDR3 protein and shows their most common DNA and genes. This sample is represented by 700,000 or so distinct CDR3 sequences; about 32% of them were singletons. In total, the top ten clones hold under 50% of the sample. The sample's time point label is to be understood as: persistent/refractory GD, antithyroid drugs over 5 years with positive TRAb. For both TCR sequencing and RNA sequencing, RNA was extracted from PBMCs using TRIzol.

Sequencing used peripheral blood mononuclear cells (PBMCs), obtained when the disease was refractory, from a patient treated with antithyroid drugs. The receptor set was obtained from a female donor with Graves disease.

The V gene is TRBV7-3, the J gene TRBJ1-6; D gene unclear. CDR1 is SGHTA, CDR2 FQGTGA, per germline. V lost 2 bases, J lost 6 bases, and 8 bases lay in between. CDR3 length: 14 amino acids. CDR3 amino acids: CASSLGSINSPLHF. CDR3 DNA sequence: TGTGCCAGCAGCTTAGGTTCAATTAATTCACCCCTCCACTTT.

This chain joins TRBV12-3 or TRBV12-4 and TRBJ2-4; a weak D match, TRBD1 (5 bases). CDR3 length equals 15 residues. Trimming removed 5 bases at V and 1 base at J, with 12 bases between. The CDR3 sequence is CASSLTGRAKNIQYF. The CDR3 DNA is TGTGCCAGCAGTCTAACAGGCAGGGCCAAAAACATTCAGTACTTC.

This clonotype was observed many times. The rearrangement uses TRBV28 and TRBJ1-2; 7 bases agree with TRBD1. The CDR3 is 16 amino acids. Germline values: CDR1 MDHEN, CDR2 SYDVKM. V lost 1 base, J lost 0 bases, and 5 bases stayed unmatched. The CDR3 DNA is TGTGCCAGCAGTTTATTGATGACAGGGACTAACTATGGCTACACCTTC. This sequence encodes CASSLLMTGTNYGYTF.

The rearrangement links TRBV6-1 to TRBJ1-5; D gene unclear. CDR3 size: 13 residues. Germline V CDR1 and CDR2: MNHNS, SASEGT. Trimming took 3 bases from V and 5 from J, leaving 8 bases between them. The DNA for the CDR3 is TGTGCCAGCAGTGATTATTATGATCAGCCCCAGCATTTT. It is translated as CASSDYYDQPQHF.

This clonotype was found a few times. V is TRBV20-1 and J is TRBJ2-7; tentatively, D is TRBD2 (6 bases). From germline, CDR1 is DFQATT and CDR2 SNEGSKA (reference sequence). The CDR3 is 14 amino acids. The CDR3 here is CSVVRSGTPYEQYF. DNA for the CDR3: TGCAGCGTTGTCAGGTCCGGGACTCCCTACGAGCAGTACTTC.

The J gene is TRBJ2-2, the V gene TRBV20-1; TRBD2 agrees at 9 bases. CDR1 and CDR2 (germline): DFQATT, SNEGSKA (reference sequence). Unmatched junction bases numbered 11, after V lost 6 bases and J lost 3 bases. CDR3 length: 16 amino acids. The CDR3 region is CSAKKREDPDTGELFF. The CDR3 DNA follows: TGCAGTGCAAAGAAGCGGGAGGACCCAGACACCGGGGAGCTGTTTTTT.

The chain combines TRBV29-1 with TRBJ1-1; D remains ambiguous. The V end lost 3 bases, the J end lost 2 bases, and 4 bases lay between the germline ends. CDR3 length equals 11 residues. CDR1 and CDR2 (germline): SQVTM, ANQGSEA. CDR3 protein: CSVEDNTEAFF. Here the CDR3 DNA reads TGCAGCGTTGAGGACAACACTGAAGCTTTCTTT. The entire variable domain, with the rest obtained from reference TRBV29-1 and TRBJ1-1, is as follows: SAVISQKPSRDICQRGTSLTIQCQVDSQVTMMFWYRQQPGQSLTLIATANQGSEATYESGFVIDKFPISRPNLTFSTLTVSNMSPEDSSIYLCSVEDNTEAFFGQGTRLTVV.